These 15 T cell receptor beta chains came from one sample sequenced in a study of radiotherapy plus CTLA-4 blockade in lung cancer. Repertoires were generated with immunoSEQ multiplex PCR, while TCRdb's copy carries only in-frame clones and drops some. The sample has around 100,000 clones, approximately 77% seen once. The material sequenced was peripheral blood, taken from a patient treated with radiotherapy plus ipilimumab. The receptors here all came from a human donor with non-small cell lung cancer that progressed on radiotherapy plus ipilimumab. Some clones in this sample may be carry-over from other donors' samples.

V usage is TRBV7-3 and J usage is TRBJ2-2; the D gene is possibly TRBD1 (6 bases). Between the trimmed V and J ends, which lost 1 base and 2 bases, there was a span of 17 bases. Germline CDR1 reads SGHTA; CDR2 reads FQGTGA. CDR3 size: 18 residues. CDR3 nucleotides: TGTGCCAGCAGCTTAAGGGGGCGCCGGCTTTTTAACACCGGGGAGCTGTTTTTT. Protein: CASSLRGRRLFNTGELFF. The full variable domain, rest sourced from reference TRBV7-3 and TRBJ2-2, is GAGVSQTPSNKVTEKGKYVELRCDPISGHTALYWYRQSLGQGPEFLIYFQGTGAADDSGLPNDRFFAVRPEGSVSTLKIQRTERGDSAVYLCASSLRGRRLFNTGELFFGEGSRLTVL.

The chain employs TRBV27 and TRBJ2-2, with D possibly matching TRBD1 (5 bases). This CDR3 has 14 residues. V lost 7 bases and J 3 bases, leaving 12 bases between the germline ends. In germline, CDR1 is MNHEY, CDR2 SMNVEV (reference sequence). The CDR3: CASNEAGHTGELFF. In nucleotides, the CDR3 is TGTGCCAGCAATGAGGCAGGGCACACCGGGGAGCTGTTTTTT.

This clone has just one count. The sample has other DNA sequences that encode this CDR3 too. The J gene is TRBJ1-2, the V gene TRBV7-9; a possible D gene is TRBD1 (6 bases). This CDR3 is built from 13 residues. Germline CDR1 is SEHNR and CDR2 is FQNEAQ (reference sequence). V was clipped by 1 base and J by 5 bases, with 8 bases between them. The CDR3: CASSLERGYGYTF. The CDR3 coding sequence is TGTGCCAGCAGCTTAGAAAGGGGGTATGGCTACACCTTC.

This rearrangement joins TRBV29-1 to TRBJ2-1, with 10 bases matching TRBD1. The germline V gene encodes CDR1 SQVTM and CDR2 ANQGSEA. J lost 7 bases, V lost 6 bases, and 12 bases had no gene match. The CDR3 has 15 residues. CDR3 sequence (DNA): TGCAGCGTGGATGGGGGACAGGGGTGGGTGAATGAGCAGTTCTTC. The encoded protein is CSVDGGQGWVNEQFF.

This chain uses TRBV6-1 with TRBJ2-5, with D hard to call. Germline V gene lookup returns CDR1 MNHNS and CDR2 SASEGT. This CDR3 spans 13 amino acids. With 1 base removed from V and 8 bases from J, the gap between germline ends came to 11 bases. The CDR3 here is CASSEVLSVTQYF. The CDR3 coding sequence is TGTGCCAGCAGTGAAGTCTTGTCTGTCACCCAGTACTTC.

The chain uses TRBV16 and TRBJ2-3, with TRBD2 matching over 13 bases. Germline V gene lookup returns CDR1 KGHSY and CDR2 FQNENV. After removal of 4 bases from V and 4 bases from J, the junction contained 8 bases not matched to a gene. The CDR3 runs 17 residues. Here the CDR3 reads CASSPLTSGGSADTQYF. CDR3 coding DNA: TGTGCCAGCAGCCCACTGACTAGCGGGGGGTCCGCAGATACGCAGTATTTT.

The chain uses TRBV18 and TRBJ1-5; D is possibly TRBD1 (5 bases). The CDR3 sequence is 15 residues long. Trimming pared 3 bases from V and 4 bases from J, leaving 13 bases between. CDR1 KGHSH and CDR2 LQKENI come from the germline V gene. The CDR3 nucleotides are TGTGCCAGCTCACCGGGGCGGGGGTTTAATCAGCCCCAGCATTTT. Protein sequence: CASSPGRGFNQPQHF.

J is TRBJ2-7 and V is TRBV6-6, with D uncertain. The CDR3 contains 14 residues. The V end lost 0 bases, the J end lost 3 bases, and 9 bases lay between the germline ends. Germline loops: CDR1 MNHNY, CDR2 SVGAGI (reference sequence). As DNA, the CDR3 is TGTGCCAGCAGTTACTCGGCAGGCGTCTACGAGCAGTACTTC. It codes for CASSYSAGVYEQYF.

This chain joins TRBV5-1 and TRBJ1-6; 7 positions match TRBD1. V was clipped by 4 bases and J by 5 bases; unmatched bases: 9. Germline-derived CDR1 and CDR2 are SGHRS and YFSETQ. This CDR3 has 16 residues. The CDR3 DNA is TGCGCCAGCAGCCTCGACAGGGCGTGGGATAATTCACCCCTCCACTTT. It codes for CASSLDRAWDNSPLHF.

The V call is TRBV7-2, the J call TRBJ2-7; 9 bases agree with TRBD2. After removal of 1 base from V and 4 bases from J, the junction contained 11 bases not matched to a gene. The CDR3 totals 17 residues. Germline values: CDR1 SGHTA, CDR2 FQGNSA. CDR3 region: CASSLGSASGDYYEQYF. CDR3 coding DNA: TGTGCCAGCAGCTTAGGGTCGGCTAGCGGGGATTATTACGAGCAGTACTTC.

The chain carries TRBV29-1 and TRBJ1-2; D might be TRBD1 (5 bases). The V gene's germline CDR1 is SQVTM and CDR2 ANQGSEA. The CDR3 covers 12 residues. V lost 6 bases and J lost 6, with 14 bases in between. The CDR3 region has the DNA TGCAGCGTAGGGGATCGAGGGAATGGCTACACCTTC. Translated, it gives CSVGDRGNGYTF.

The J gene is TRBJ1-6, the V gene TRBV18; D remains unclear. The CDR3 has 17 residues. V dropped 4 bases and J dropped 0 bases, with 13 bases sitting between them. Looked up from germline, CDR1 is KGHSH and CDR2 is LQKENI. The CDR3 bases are TGTGCCAGCTCACAAGAGACGCAAAGCTCCTATAATTCACCCCTCCACTTT. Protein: CASSQETQSSYNSPLHF.

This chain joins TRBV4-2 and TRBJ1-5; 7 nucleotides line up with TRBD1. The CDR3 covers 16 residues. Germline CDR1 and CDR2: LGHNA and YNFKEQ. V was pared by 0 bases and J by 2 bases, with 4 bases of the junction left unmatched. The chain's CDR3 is CASSQDPQGGNQPQHF. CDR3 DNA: TGTGCCAGCAGCCAAGATCCGCAGGGGGGCAATCAGCCCCAGCATTTT.

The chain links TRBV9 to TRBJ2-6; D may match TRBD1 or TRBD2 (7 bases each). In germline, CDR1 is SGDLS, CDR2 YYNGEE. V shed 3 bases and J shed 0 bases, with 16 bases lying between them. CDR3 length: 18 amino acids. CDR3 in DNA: TGTGCCAGCAGCGAGACGACAGGGACTAACTCTGGGGCCAACGTCCTGACTTTC. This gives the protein CASSETTGTNSGANVLTF.

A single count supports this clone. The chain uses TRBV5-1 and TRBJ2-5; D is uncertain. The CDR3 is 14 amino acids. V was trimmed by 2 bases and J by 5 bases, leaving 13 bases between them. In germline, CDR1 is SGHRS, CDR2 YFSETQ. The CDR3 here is CASSFQDRGETQYF. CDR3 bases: TGCGCCAGCAGCTTCCAGGACCGTGGCGAGACCCAGTACTTC.